This T cell receptor (beta chain) came from a study of cytomegalovirus exposure and HLA in healthy donors. Germline values: CDR1 LNHDA, CDR2 SQIVND (reference sequence). This CDR3 is built from 15 residues. V lost 7 bases to trimming and J lost 3 bases; unmatched junction nucleotides: 9. The assay was immunoSEQ multiplex PCR, and TCRdb's table has in-frame clones only and misses some. The sample consists of fewer than 150,000 clones, roughly 86% of them appearing once. The TCR originated in a man aged 18 to 30 in good health and CMV-seronegative. The rearrangement links TRBV19 to TRBJ2-3, with TRBD1 matching over 8 bases. Sequencing was performed on PBMCs. The CDR3 DNA reads TGTGCCAGTACCGAAGGACAGGGATCGACAGATACGCAGTATTTT. Encoded protein: CASTEGQGSTDTQYF.